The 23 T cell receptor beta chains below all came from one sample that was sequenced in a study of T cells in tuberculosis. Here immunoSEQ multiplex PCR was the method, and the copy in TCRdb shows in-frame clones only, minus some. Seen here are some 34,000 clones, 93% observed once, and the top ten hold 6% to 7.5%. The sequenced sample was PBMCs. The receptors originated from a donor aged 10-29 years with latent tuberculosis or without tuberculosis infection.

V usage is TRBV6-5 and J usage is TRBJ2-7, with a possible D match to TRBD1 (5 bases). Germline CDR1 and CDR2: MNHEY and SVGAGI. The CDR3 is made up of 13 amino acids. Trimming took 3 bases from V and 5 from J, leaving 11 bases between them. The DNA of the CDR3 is TGTGCCAGCAGTTATGGCAGGGCGAACGAGCAGTACTTC. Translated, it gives CASSYGRANEQYF.

Here the CDR3 reads CASSQDQYAGGAVPDTQYF. Written as DNA, the CDR3 is TGCGCCAGCAGCCAAGATCAATACGCGGGGGGGGCTGTTCCAGATACGCAGTATTTT. The chain couples TRBV4-1 to TRBJ2-3, with TRBD2 matching 9 bases. The CDR3 extends over 19 amino acids. V was pared by 0 bases and J by 4 bases, with 14 bases of the junction left unmatched. CDR1 is MGHRA, CDR2 YSYEKL, per germline.

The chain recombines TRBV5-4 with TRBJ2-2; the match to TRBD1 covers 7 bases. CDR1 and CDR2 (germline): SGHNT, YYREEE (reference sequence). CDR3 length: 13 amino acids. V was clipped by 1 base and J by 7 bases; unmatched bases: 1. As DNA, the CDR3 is TGTGCCAGCAGCTTGAGACAGGGCGGGGAGCTGTTTTTT. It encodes CASSLRQGGELFF.

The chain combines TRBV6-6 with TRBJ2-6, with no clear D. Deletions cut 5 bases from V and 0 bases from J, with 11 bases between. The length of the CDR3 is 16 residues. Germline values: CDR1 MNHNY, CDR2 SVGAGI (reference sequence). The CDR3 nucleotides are TGTGCCAGCAGTCGGAAGGCGGACTCTGGGGCCAACGTCCTGACTTTC. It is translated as CASSRKADSGANVLTF.

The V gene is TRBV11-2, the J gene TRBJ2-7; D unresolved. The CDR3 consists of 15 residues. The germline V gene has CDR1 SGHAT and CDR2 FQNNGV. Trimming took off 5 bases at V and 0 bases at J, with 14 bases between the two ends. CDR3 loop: CASSISGGTSYEQYF. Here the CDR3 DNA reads TGTGCCAGCAGCATCTCTGGCGGTACCTCCTACGAGCAGTACTTC.

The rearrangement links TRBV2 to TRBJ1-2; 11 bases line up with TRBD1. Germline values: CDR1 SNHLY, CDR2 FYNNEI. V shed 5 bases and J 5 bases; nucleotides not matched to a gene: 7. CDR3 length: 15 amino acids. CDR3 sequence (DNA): TGTGCCAGCAGTTGGTCCGGGACAGGGGGGTATGGCTACACCTTC. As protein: CASSWSGTGGYGYTF.

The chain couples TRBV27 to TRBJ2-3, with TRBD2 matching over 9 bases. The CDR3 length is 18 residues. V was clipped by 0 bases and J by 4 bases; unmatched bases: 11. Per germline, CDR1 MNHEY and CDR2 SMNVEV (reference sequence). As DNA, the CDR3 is TGTGCCAGCAGTTTATCTTCCGCGGCTAGCGGGGTTGCAGATACGCAGTATTTT. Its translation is CASSLSSAASGVADTQYF.

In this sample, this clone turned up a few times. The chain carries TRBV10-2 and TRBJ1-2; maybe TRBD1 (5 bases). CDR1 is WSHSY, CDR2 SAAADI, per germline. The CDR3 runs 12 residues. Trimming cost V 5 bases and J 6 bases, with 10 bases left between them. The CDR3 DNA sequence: TGCGCCAGCAGTTTCGGGACTGATGGCTACACCTTC. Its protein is CASSFGTDGYTF.

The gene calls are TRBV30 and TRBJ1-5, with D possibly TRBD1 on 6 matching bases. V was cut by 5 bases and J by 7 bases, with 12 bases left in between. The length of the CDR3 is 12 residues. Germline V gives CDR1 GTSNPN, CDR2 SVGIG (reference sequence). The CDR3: CAWDSDSQPQHF. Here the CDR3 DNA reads TGTGCCTGGGACTCGGACAGCCAGCCCCAGCATTTT.

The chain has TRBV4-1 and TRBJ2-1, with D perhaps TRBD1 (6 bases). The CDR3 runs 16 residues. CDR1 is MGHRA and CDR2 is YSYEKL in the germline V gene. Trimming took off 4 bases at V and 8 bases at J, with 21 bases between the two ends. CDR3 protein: CASSPESGVYVHEQFF. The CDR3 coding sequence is TGCGCCAGCAGCCCTGAATCAGGGGTTTATGTCCATGAGCAGTTCTTC.

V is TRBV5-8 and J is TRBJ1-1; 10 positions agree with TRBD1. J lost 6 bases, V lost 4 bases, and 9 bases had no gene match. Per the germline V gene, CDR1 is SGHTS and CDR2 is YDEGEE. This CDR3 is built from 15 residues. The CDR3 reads CASSPTQGTGAEAFF. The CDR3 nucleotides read TGTGCCAGCAGCCCAACCCAGGGGACAGGGGCTGAAGCTTTCTTT.

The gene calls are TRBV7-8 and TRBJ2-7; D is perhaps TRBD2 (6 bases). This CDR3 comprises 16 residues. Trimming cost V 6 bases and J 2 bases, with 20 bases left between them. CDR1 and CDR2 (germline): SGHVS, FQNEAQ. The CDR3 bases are TGTGCCAGCAGTCCCCGGAGGGTCAAACCAACCTACGAGCAGTACTTC. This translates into CASSPRRVKPTYEQYF.

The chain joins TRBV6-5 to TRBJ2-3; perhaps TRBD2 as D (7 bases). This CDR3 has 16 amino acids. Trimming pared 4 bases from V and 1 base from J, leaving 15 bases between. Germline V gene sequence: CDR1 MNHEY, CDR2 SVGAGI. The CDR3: CASSLGGGRGTDTQYF. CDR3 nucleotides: TGTGCCAGCAGTTTGGGGGGGGGCCGGGGCACAGATACGCAGTATTTT.

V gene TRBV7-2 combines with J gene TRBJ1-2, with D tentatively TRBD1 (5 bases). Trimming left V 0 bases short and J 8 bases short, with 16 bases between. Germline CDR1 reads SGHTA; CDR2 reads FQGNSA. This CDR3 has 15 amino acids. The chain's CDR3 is CASSLAGAASHGYTF. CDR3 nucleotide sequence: TGTGCCAGCAGCTTAGCAGGGGCAGCCTCTCACGGCTACACCTTC. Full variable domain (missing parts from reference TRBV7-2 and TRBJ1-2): GAGVSQSPSNKVTEKGKDVELRCDPISGHTALYWYRQSLGQGLEFLIYFQGNSAPDKSGLPSDRFSAERTGGSVSTLTIQRTQQEDSAVYLCASSLAGAASHGYTFGSGTRLTVV.

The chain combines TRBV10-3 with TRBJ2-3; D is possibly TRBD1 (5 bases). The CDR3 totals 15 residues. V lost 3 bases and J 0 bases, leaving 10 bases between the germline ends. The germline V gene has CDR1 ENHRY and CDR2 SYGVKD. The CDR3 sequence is CAISDGRVSTDTQYF. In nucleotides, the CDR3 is TGTGCCATCAGTGATGGCAGGGTGAGCACAGATACGCAGTATTTT.

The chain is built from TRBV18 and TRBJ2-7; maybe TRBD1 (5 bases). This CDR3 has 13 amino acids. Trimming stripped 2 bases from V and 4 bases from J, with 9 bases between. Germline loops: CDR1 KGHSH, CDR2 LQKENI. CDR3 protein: CASSPEQGYEQYF. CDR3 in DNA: TGTGCCAGCTCACCAGAGCAGGGTTACGAGCAGTACTTC.

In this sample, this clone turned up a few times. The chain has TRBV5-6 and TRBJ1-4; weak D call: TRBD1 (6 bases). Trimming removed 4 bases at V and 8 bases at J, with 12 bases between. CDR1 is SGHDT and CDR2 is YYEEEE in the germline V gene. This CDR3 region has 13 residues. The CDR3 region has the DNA TGTGCCAGCAGCGCAATCCAGGGGGAAAAACTGTTTTTT. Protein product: CASSAIQGEKLFF. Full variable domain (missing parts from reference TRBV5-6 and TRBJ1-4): DAGVTQSPTHLIKTRGQQVTLRCSPKSGHDTVSWYQQALGQGPQFIFQYYEEEERQRGNFPDRFSGHQFPNYSSELNVNALLLGDSALYLCASSAIQGEKLFFGSGTQLSVL.

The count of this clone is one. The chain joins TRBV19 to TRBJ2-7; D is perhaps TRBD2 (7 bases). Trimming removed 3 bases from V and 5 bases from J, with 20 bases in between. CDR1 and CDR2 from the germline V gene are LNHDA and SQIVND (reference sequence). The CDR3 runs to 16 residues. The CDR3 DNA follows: TGTGCCAGTAGTATGAAAACCGGGGGGCGCTTGGACGAGCAGTACTTC. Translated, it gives CASSMKTGGRLDEQYF.

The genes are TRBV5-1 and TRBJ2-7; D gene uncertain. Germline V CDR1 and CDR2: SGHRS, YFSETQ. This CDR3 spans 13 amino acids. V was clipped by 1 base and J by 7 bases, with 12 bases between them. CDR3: CASSLSPVLEQYF. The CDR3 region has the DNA TGCGCCAGCAGCTTGTCTCCAGTCCTGGAGCAGTACTTC.

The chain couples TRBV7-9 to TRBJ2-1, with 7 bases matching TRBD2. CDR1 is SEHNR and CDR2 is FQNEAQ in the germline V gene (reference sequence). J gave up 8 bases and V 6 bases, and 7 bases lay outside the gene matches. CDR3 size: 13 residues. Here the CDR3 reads CASRPGTTDEQFF. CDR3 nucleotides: TGTGCCAGCAGGCCTGGGACTACGGATGAGCAGTTCTTC.

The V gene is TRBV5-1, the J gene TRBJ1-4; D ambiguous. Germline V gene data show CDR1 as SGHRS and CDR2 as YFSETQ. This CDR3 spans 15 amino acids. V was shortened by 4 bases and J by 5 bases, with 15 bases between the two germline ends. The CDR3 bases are TGCGCCAGCAGCATAACCGGGTCCGACAATGAAAAACTGTTTTTT. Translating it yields CASSITGSDNEKLFF.

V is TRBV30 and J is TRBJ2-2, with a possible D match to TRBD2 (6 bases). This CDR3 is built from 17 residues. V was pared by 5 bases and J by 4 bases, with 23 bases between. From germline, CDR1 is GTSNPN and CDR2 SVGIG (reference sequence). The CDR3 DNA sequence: TGTGCCTGGCTGCTCCCCCCTACTAGCCTGGGCACCGGGGAGCTGTTTTTT. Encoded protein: CAWLLPPTSLGTGELFF.

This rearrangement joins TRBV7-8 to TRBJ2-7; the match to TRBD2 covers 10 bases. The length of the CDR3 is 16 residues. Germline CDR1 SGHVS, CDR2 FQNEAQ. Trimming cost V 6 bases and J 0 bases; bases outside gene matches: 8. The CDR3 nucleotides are TGTGCCAGCAGTATCCCAGCGGGGGGGCTCTCCTACGAGCAGTACTTC. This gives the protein CASSIPAGGLSYEQYF.